This T cell receptor delta chain was recorded in a study of gamma-delta chains in newborns, infants, children. Study-wide context: Innate gammadelta T cells reportedly expand polyclonally right after birth, driven by microbial exposure, per the title.

TCRdb re-called the reads using CATT. The sample carries some 4,000 delta-chain clones, about 6.1% recorded once. The sample holds a few counts of this clone. The receptor was isolated from a child who was a newborn, infant or young child, either healthy, febrile or measles-vaccinated (not recorded which). Sequenced: blood.

CDR3 coding DNA: TGTGCTCTTGGGTCCCCCTTAGCGGGCTTCCTACTGGGGGATAGGCGTCAACTCTTCTTT. It specifies CALGSPLAGFLLGDRRQLFF. This chain joins TRDV1 and TRDJ2, with 11 nucleotides matching TRDD3. The CDR3 extends over 20 amino acids. The germline gives CDR1 TSWWSYY, CDR2 QGS. The V and J ends lost 5 bases and 11 bases, in that order; junction bases with no gene match: 25.